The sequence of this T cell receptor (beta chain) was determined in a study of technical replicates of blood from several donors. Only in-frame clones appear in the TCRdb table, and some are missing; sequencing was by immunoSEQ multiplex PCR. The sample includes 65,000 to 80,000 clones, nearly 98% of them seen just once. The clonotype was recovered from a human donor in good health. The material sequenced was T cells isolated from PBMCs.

CDR3 amino acids: CASSLFEGTAYEQYF. The CDR3 coding sequence is TGTGCCAGCAGTTTATTTGAGGGTACAGCCTACGAGCAGTACTTC. The chain is built from TRBV27 and TRBJ2-7; TRBD2 might be the D (5 bases). Germline CDR1 is MNHEY and CDR2 is SMNVEV (reference sequence). V dropped 1 base and J dropped 2 bases, with 12 bases sitting between them. The CDR3 consists of 15 residues.